The T cell receptor beta chain described here comes from a study of preoperative IRX-2 immunotherapy in early breast cancer (dated by TCRdb to between 2018 and 2021). The germline V gene supplies CDR1 SGHRS and CDR2 YFSETQ. The CDR3 spans 14 residues, from the cysteine through the phenylalanine. Only CDR3 DNA remains: 42 bases, in frame from the first base. Trimming removed 0 bases from V and 5 bases from J, leaving 11 bases between the germline ends. Read against the paper, the sample's treatment or condition label means: preoperative locoregional IRX-2 cytokine immunotherapy. The samples were obtained from a phase Ib study that tested preoperative, locoregional IRX-2 cytokine immunotherapy designed to prime immune responses. The donors were early-stage breast cancer patients who were given IRX-2 prior to surgery. Only one count was recorded for this clone. Its antigen is still unknown. Base quality data are lacking; no much larger clone is found one base away.

The library relied on the immunoSEQ multiplex PCR assay. This is the immuneACCESS table as TCRdb keeps it, with only in-frame sequences that have V and J called. A part of the clones is gone; compared with another copy, unresolved V genes explain less than half, and the rest is unexplained. For this sample there are roughly 99,000 clones; 75% to 90% appear just once. Around 2% of the sample lies in the top ten. This clonotype was obtained from a human donor with breast cancer. This sequence uses TRBV5-1 and TRBJ1-2; a tentative D call is TRBD1 (5 bases match). The sample here was tumor tissue, taken after IRX-2 immunotherapy. CDR3 protein: CASSLVGALYGYTF. At the DNA level, the sequence is TGCGCCAGCAGCTTGGTCGGGGCCCTATATGGCTACACCTTC.